This TCR beta chain derives from a study of shared clonotypes between healthy human individuals. About the study: Every donor yielded three CD4 naive, three CD4 memory, two CD8 naive and one CD8 memory plate.

Healthy adults negative for HIV, lacking recent acute infections or vaccinations, served as donors. This clone appeared a few times. TCRdb's table, derived via immunoSEQ multiplex PCR, lists solely in-frame clones and lacks some. The data show fewer than 850,000 clones, with roughly 91% seen just once and about 33% held by the top ten. The germline gives CDR1 GTSNPN, CDR2 SVGIG (reference sequence). CDR3 size: 12 residues. Trimming took 1 base from V and 1 from J, leaving 5 bases between them. The clonotype was recovered from a man aged 18 to 30 in good health. Some clones in this sample may be carry-over from other donors' samples. The specimen sequenced was memory CD8+ T cells from PBMCs. As to subset: CD45RO+ cells pooled with CCR7-negative TemRA cells. V usage is TRBV30 and J usage is TRBJ2-7; D is undetermined. As DNA, the CDR3 is TGTGCCTGGAGTGATACGTCCTACGAGCAGTACTTC. This translates into CAWSDTSYEQYF.